Following are 2 T cell receptor beta chains from one sample sequenced in a study of Graves' ophthalmopathy and Graves' hyperthyroidism. Amplification of the TCR beta CDR3 regions used RNA transcripts (as template). Scientists carried out first-round RT-PCR using HTBI primers and then a second-round multiplex PCR. TCRdb reprocessed the multiplex PCR reads with MiXCR, giving one entry per CDR3 protein. This sample carries roughly 600,000 distinct CDR3 sequences, under 45% of them seen once, and the ten largest clones take about 4%. What was sequenced was peripheral blood or thyroid tissue (not recorded which). The receptors were sampled from an adult man with Graves' hyperthyroidism.

This clonotype has at least ten counts. This sequence joins TRBV20-1 and TRBJ2-7, with D possibly TRBD2 on 7 matching bases. Trimming left V 5 bases short and J 5 bases short, with 22 bases between. The CDR3 is made up of 15 amino acids. The germline V gene encodes CDR1 DFQATT and CDR2 SNEGSKA (reference sequence). CDR3 DNA: TGCAGTGCTCAGAGTGGGGGGGCCGGTGAGGACGAGCAGTACTTC. Translation gives CSAQSGGAGEDEQYF.

This clonotype was seen many times. This chain joins TRBV7-9 and TRBJ2-2, with TRBD2 matching 8 bases. Germline CDR1 is SEHNR and CDR2 is FQNEAQ (reference sequence). This CDR3 has 16 amino acids. V was clipped by 5 bases and J by 5 bases; unmatched bases: 10. The CDR3 loop reads CASSRPGLGGTGELFF. CDR3 nucleotides: TGTGCCAGCAGCCGTCCGGGACTAGGGGGTACCGGGGAGCTGTTTTTT. The full variable domain, its missing parts supplied by reference TRBV7-9 and TRBJ2-2, is DTGVSQNPRHKITKRGQNVTFRCDPISEHNRLYWYRQTLGQGPEFLTYFQNEAQLEKSRLLSDRFSAERPKGSFSTLEIQRTEQGDSAMYLCASSRPGLGGTGELFFGEGSRLTVL.